Listed below are T cell receptor beta chains from one sample, sequenced in a study of blood T cell repertoires in COVID-19. Generated by immunoSEQ multiplex PCR, the TCRdb table keeps only in-frame clones and is missing some. The sample records some 80,000 clones, about 83% being singletons. Specimen: peripheral blood. Receptors originate from a human donor in a cohort sampled during active COVID-19. Both conserved end residues are part of each CDR3. The D gene is left open where the match is weak. Clone size is not always given. Where it is, it says once, few, many or a class for expanded clones.

clone_size: .; j_call: TRBJ2-5; v_call: TRBV11-1; d_call: .; cdr3_nt: TGTGCCAGCAGCTTCAGGGCCGAAGCGGAGACCCAGTACTTC; cdr3_aa: CASSFRAEAETQYF
clone_size: .; j_call: TRBJ2-3; v_call: TRBV5-4; d_call: TRBD2; cdr3_nt: TGTGCCAGCAGCTTGGCGGGAGGGGTCACAGATACGCAGTATTTT; cdr3_aa: CASSLAGGVTDTQYF
clone_size: .; j_call: TRBJ2-3; v_call: TRBV7-6; d_call: TRBD2; cdr3_nt: TGTGCCAGCAGCTTAGTAGGGTCTAGCGGGGCCCACACAGATACGCAGTATTTT; cdr3_aa: CASSLVGSSGAHTDTQYF
clone_size: .; j_call: TRBJ2-2; v_call: TRBV7-9; d_call: TRBD1; cdr3_nt: TGTGCCAGCAGGTCATTTCATCTTACAGGGGGTTTGACCGGGGAGCTGTTTTTT; cdr3_aa: CASRSFHLTGGLTGELFF
clone_size: once; j_call: TRBJ2-7; v_call: TRBV29-1; d_call: TRBD1; cdr3_nt: TGCAGCGTTGAAGACCAGACAGGGTCAACCTACGAGCAGTACTTC; cdr3_aa: CSVEDQTGSTYEQYF
clone_size: few; j_call: TRBJ2-3; v_call: TRBV19; d_call: TRBD2; cdr3_nt: TGTGCCACCAAGCGGGAGGGCCCCTCTAGCACAGATACGCAGTATTTT; cdr3_aa: CATKREGPSSTDTQYF
clone_size: .; j_call: TRBJ2-7; v_call: TRBV28; d_call: TRBD2; cdr3_nt: TGTGCCAGCAGTCCCGGCGGGGGTGGAGGCTACGAGCAGTACTTC; cdr3_aa: CASSPGGGGGYEQYF
clone_size: .; j_call: TRBJ1-5; v_call: TRBV30; d_call: .; cdr3_nt: TGTGCCTGGAACTCCGGCGGGGATCAGCCCCAGCATTTT; cdr3_aa: CAWNSGGDQPQHF
clone_size: .; j_call: TRBJ1-2; v_call: TRBV16; d_call: TRBD1; cdr3_nt: TGTGCCAGCAGCCAGACGACAGGGGTCGGGGGCTACACCTTC; cdr3_aa: CASSQTTGVGGYTF
clone_size: .; j_call: TRBJ2-1; v_call: TRBV19; d_call: .; cdr3_nt: TGTGCCAGTAGTGCGCCTAGGATGGGGCCGACCTACAATGAGCAGTTCTTC; cdr3_aa: CASSAPRMGPTYNEQFF
clone_size: .; j_call: TRBJ2-7; v_call: TRBV19; d_call: TRBD2; cdr3_nt: TGTGCCAGTAGTATAGGGGGTAGCGGGTTCTCCTCCTACGAGCAGTACTTC; cdr3_aa: CASSIGGSGFSSYEQYF
clone_size: .; j_call: TRBJ1-3; v_call: TRBV5-4; d_call: .; cdr3_nt: TGTGCCAGCAGCCAGGCGACAGGTCTCTCTGGAAACACCATATATTTT; cdr3_aa: CASSQATGLSGNTIYF
clone_size: few; j_call: TRBJ2-7; v_call: TRBV5-1; d_call: TRBD1; cdr3_nt: TGCGCCAGCAGCTCCACAGGGGGGGAGCAGTACTTC; cdr3_aa: CASSSTGGEQYF
clone_size: .; j_call: TRBJ2-1; v_call: TRBV28; d_call: TRBD2; cdr3_nt: TGTGCCAGCAGTCCCGTGAACGGGGGGGTCGACAATGAGCAGTTCTTC; cdr3_aa: CASSPVNGGVDNEQFF
clone_size: .; j_call: TRBJ1-6; v_call: TRBV9; d_call: TRBD1; cdr3_nt: TGTGCCAGCAGTAACCGGGACAGGCCCTATAATTCACCCCTCCACTTT; cdr3_aa: CASSNRDRPYNSPLHF
clone_size: .; j_call: TRBJ2-5; v_call: TRBV29-1; d_call: .; cdr3_nt: TGCAGCGTTGGACCCACCGGGGGAGAGACCCAGTACTTC; cdr3_aa: CSVGPTGGETQYF
clone_size: .; j_call: TRBJ1-5; v_call: TRBV5-6; d_call: .; cdr3_nt: TGTGCCAGCAGCGTTACAACAGGGAAGAATCAGCCCCAGCATTTT; cdr3_aa: CASSVTTGKNQPQHF
clone_size: .; j_call: TRBJ1-4; v_call: TRBV19; d_call: .; cdr3_nt: TGTGCCAGTAGTATCGGATCGGGGAATGAAAAACTGTTTTTT; cdr3_aa: CASSIGSGNEKLFF
clone_size: .; j_call: TRBJ2-7; v_call: TRBV5-1; d_call: .; cdr3_nt: TGCGCCAGCAGCTTGGACACAGGGCCATACGAGCAGTACTTC; cdr3_aa: CASSLDTGPYEQYF
clone_size: .; j_call: TRBJ1-2; v_call: TRBV6-5; d_call: TRBD1; cdr3_nt: TGTGCCAGCAGTACTCTATCGGGACAGCAAAATGGCTACACCTTC; cdr3_aa: CASSTLSGQQNGYTF
clone_size: once; j_call: TRBJ2-4; v_call: TRBV9; d_call: .; cdr3_nt: TGTGCCAGCAGCTCGGAGGGCCTAAACATTCAGTACTTC; cdr3_aa: CASSSEGLNIQYF
clone_size: .; j_call: TRBJ1-3; v_call: TRBV29-1; d_call: .; cdr3_nt: TGCAGCGTTGAAGGGAACGCCGGGGGAAACACCATATATTTT; cdr3_aa: CSVEGNAGGNTIYF
clone_size: .; j_call: TRBJ1-5; v_call: TRBV10-3; d_call: .; cdr3_nt: TGTGCCATCAGTGGCAGTAGCAATCAGCCCCAGCATTTT; cdr3_aa: CAISGSSNQPQHF
clone_size: medium-sized; j_call: TRBJ2-5; v_call: TRBV5-1; d_call: TRBD2; cdr3_nt: TGCGCCAGCAGCTTGGAATCTTGGACTAGCCAAGAGACCCAGTACTTC; cdr3_aa: CASSLESWTSQETQYF
clone_size: .; j_call: TRBJ1-5; v_call: TRBV3-1/TRBV3-2; d_call: .; cdr3_nt: TGTGCCAGCAGCCAAGGTCGAGGAACGCACCAGCATTTT; cdr3_aa: CASSQGRGTHQHF
clone_size: few; j_call: TRBJ2-3; v_call: TRBV6-5; d_call: TRBD2; cdr3_nt: TGTGCCAGCAGGGAGACTAGCGGAACAACGCAGTATTTT; cdr3_aa: CASRETSGTTQYF
clone_size: .; j_call: TRBJ2-1; v_call: TRBV9; d_call: TRBD2; cdr3_nt: TGTGCCAGCAGCATCCCGAGGAAGCGGGAGTACAATGAGCAGTTCTTC; cdr3_aa: CASSIPRKREYNEQFF
clone_size: once; j_call: TRBJ1-4; v_call: TRBV6-5; d_call: TRBD1; cdr3_nt: TGTGCCAGCAGTTTTCGGGGACAGGGTAGTGAAAAACTGTTTTTT; cdr3_aa: CASSFRGQGSEKLFF
clone_size: .; j_call: TRBJ2-6; v_call: TRBV27; d_call: TRBD1; cdr3_nt: TGTGCCAGCAGACTAAACAGGGGAGCTGGGGCCAACGTCCTGACTTTC; cdr3_aa: CASRLNRGAGANVLTF
clone_size: .; j_call: TRBJ1-1; v_call: TRBV12-3/TRBV12-4; d_call: .; cdr3_nt: TGTGCCAGCAGCTCCCTGGACAGTGAAGCTTTCTTT; cdr3_aa: CASSSLDSEAFF
clone_size: .; j_call: TRBJ2-7; v_call: TRBV4-2; d_call: TRBD1; cdr3_nt: TGTGCCAGCAGCCAAGAAGGGGACAGGCCCTACGAGCAGTACTTC; cdr3_aa: CASSQEGDRPYEQYF
clone_size: .; j_call: TRBJ2-7; v_call: TRBV19; d_call: .; cdr3_nt: TGTGCCAGTAGTACGTCGACAGGCTACGAGCAGTACTTC; cdr3_aa: CASSTSTGYEQYF
clone_size: .; j_call: TRBJ2-7; v_call: TRBV5-1; d_call: .; cdr3_nt: TGCGCCAGCAGCTTAGGGCAGGGGCTAACCTACGAGCAGTACTTC; cdr3_aa: CASSLGQGLTYEQYF
clone_size: .; j_call: TRBJ2-1; v_call: TRBV19; d_call: .; cdr3_nt: TGTGCCAGTAGTCCGACAGGCAATGAGCAGTTCTTC; cdr3_aa: CASSPTGNEQFF
clone_size: .; j_call: TRBJ1-2; v_call: TRBV7-2; d_call: .; cdr3_nt: TGTGCCAGCAGCTTAGCGCCGACTCGGGGCTACACCTTC; cdr3_aa: CASSLAPTRGYTF
clone_size: .; j_call: TRBJ2-7; v_call: TRBV12-5; d_call: TRBD1; cdr3_nt: TGTGCTAGTGGTTTGGTTCTTACGGGACAGCCCTCCTACGAGCAGTACTTC; cdr3_aa: CASGLVLTGQPSYEQYF
clone_size: .; j_call: TRBJ2-3; v_call: TRBV6-4; d_call: .; cdr3_nt: TGTGCCAGCAGTGACTCGAGCTCGCGGACAGATACGCAGTATTTT; cdr3_aa: CASSDSSSRTDTQYF
clone_size: .; j_call: TRBJ1-1; v_call: TRBV18; d_call: TRBD1; cdr3_nt: TGTGCCAGCTCACCGTGGGACAGGGGGTCGGGAGCTTTCTTT; cdr3_aa: CASSPWDRGSGAFF
clone_size: once; j_call: TRBJ2-5; v_call: TRBV5-1; d_call: .; cdr3_nt: TGCGCCAGCAGCCCACGGACAGTCCAAGAGACCCAGTACTTC; cdr3_aa: CASSPRTVQETQYF
clone_size: .; j_call: TRBJ2-3; v_call: TRBV5-1; d_call: TRBD2; cdr3_nt: TGCGCCAGCAGCTTGGCCTCTAGCGGGGGGGCCCGAGTGGATACGCAGTATTTT; cdr3_aa: CASSLASSGGARVDTQYF
clone_size: .; j_call: TRBJ1-2; v_call: TRBV19; d_call: .; cdr3_nt: TGTGCCAGTAGTCCACAGGGTAGCTATGGCTACACCTTC; cdr3_aa: CASSPQGSYGYTF
clone_size: once; j_call: TRBJ1-2; v_call: TRBV28; d_call: .; cdr3_nt: TGTGCCAGCAGTTTTAACAGGGTGAACTATGGCTACACCTTC; cdr3_aa: CASSFNRVNYGYTF
clone_size: .; j_call: TRBJ2-5; v_call: TRBV5-4; d_call: TRBD2; cdr3_nt: TGTGCCAGCAGCTTGGTCCGGGGGGGCCAAGAGACCCAGTACTTC; cdr3_aa: CASSLVRGGQETQYF
clone_size: .; j_call: TRBJ1-1; v_call: TRBV5-5; d_call: .; cdr3_nt: TGTGCCAGCAGCCCCTATACGGGTGCTGGGACTGAAGCTTTCTTT; cdr3_aa: CASSPYTGAGTEAFF
clone_size: few; j_call: TRBJ1-2; v_call: TRBV5-4; d_call: .; cdr3_nt: TGTGCCAGCAGCTATAGACAGAGCCCCCCATCCTACACCTTC; cdr3_aa: CASSYRQSPPSYTF
clone_size: .; j_call: TRBJ2-1; v_call: TRBV2; d_call: TRBD1; cdr3_nt: TGTGCCAGCAGTGAAGGGACAGGCAGCAATGAGCAGTTCTTC; cdr3_aa: CASSEGTGSNEQFF
clone_size: .; j_call: TRBJ1-1; v_call: TRBV18; d_call: .; cdr3_nt: TGTGCCAGCTCACCGTCGGGGAACACTGAAGCTTTCTTT; cdr3_aa: CASSPSGNTEAFF
clone_size: .; j_call: TRBJ1-5; v_call: TRBV19; d_call: TRBD1; cdr3_nt: TGTGCCAGTAGTATACGACAGGGGTATCAGCCCCAGCATTTT; cdr3_aa: CASSIRQGYQPQHF